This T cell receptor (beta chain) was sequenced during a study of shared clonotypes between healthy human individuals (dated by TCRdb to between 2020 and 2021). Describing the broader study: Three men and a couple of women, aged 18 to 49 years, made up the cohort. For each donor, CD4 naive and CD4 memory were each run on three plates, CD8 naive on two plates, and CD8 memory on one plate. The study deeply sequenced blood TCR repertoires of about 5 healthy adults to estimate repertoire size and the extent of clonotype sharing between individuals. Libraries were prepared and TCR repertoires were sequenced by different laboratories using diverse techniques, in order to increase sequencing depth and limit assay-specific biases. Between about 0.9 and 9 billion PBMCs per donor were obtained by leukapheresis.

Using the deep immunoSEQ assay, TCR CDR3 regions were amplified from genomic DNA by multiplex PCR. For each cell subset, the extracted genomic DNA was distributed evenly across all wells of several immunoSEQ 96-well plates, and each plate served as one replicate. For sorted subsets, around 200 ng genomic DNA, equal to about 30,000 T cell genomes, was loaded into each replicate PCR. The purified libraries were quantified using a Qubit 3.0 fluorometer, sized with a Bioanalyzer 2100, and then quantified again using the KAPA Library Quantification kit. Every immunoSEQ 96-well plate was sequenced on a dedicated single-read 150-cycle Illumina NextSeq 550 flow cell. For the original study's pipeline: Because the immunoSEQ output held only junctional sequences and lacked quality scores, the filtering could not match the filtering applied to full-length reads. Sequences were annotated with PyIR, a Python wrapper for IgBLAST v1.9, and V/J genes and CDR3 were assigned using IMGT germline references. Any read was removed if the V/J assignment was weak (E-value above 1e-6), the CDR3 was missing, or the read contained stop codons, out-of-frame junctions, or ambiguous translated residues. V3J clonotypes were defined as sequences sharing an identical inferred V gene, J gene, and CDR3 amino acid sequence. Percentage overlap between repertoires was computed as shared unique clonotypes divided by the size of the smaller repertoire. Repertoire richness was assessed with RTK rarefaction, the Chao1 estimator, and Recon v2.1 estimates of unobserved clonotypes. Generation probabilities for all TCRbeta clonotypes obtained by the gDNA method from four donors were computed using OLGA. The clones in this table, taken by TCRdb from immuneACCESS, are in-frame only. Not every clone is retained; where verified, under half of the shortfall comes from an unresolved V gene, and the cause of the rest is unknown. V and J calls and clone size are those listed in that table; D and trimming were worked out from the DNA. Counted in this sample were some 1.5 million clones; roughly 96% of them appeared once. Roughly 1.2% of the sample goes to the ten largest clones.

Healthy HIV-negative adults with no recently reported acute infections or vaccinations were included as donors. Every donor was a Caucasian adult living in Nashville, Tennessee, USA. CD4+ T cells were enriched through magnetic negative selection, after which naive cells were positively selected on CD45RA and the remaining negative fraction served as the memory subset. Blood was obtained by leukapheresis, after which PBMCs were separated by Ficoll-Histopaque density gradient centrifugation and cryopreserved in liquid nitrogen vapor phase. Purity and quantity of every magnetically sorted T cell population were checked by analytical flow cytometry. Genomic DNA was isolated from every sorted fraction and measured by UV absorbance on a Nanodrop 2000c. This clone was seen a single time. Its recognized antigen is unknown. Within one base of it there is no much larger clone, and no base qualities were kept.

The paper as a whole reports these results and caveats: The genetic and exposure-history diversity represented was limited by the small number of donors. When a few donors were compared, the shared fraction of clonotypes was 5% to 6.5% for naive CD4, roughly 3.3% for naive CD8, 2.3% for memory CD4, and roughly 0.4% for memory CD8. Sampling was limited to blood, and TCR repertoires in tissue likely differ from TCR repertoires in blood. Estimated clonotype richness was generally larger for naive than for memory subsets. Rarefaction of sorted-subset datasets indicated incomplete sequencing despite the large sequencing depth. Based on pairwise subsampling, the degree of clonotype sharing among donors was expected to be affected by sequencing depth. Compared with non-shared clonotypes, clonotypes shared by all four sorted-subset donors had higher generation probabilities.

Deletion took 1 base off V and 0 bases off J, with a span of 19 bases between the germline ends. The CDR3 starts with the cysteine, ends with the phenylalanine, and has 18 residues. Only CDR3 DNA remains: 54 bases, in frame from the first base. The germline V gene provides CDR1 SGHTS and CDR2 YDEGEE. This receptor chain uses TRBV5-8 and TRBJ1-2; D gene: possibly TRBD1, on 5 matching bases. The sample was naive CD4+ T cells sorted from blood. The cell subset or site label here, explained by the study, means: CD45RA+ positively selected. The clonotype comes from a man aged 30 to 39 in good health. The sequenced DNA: TGTGCCAGCAGCTTGATAGCAGGGAGGGGACGAGCTAACTATGGCTACACCTTC. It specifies CASSLIAGRGRANYGYTF.